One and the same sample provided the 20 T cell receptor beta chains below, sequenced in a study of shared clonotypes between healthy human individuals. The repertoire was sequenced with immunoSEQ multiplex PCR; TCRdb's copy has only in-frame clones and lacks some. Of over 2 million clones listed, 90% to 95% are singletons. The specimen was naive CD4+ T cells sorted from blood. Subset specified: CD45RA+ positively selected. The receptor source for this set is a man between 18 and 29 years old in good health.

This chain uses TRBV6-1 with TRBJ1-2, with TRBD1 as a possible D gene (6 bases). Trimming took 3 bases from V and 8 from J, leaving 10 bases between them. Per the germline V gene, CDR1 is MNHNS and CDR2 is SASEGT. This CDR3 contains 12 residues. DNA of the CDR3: TGTGCCAGCAGTGAGGATCAGGGGGGCTACACCTTC. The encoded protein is CASSEDQGGYTF.

CDR3 region: CASSLNTGGEKLFF. The CDR3 DNA sequence: TGCGCCAGCAGCTTGAATACAGGAGGTGAAAAACTGTTTTTT. The chain links TRBV5-1 to TRBJ1-4, with D possibly matching TRBD1 (5 bases). V was clipped by 1 base and J by 7 bases, with 11 bases between them. CDR3 length equals 14 residues. Germline CDR1 reads SGHRS; CDR2 reads YFSETQ. Full variable domain (remainder filled in from reference TRBV5-1 and TRBJ1-4): KAGVTQTPRYLIKTRGQQVTLSCSPISGHRSVSWYQQTPGQGLQFLFEYFSETQRNKGNFPGRFSGRQFSNSRSEMNVSTLELGDSALYLCASSLNTGGEKLFFGSGTQLSVL.

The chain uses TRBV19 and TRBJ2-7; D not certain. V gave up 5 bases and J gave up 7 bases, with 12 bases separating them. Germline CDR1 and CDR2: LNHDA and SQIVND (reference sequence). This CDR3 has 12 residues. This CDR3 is CASSRGPGEQYF. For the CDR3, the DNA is TGTGCCAGTAGTCGAGGCCCCGGGGAGCAGTACTTC.

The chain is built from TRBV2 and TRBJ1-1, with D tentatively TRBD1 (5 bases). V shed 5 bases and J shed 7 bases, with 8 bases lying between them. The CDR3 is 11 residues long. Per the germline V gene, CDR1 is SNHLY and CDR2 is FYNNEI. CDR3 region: CASSWTYEAFF. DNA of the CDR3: TGTGCCAGCAGTTGGACATATGAAGCTTTCTTT.

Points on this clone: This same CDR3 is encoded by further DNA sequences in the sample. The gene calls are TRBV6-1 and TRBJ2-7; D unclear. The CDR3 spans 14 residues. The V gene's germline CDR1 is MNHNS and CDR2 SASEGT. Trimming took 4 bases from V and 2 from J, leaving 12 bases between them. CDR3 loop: CASSAPGQAYEQYF. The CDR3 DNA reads TGTGCCAGCAGTGCGCCGGGCCAGGCCTACGAGCAGTACTTC.

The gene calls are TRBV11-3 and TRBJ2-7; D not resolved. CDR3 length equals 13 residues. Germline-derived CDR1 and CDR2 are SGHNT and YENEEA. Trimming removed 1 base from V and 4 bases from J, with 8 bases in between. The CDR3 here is CASSLVVPYEQYF. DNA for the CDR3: TGTGCCAGCAGCTTAGTAGTCCCTTACGAGCAGTACTTC.

CDR3 coding DNA: TGTGCCAGCACGGCCCAGAACACCGGGGAGCTGTTTTTT. This gives the protein CASTAQNTGELFF. This chain connects TRBV2 to TRBJ2-2; the D is unclear. Germline V gene sequence: CDR1 SNHLY, CDR2 FYNNEI. Trimming stripped 7 bases from V and 1 base from J, with 7 bases between. The CDR3 is 13 amino acids.

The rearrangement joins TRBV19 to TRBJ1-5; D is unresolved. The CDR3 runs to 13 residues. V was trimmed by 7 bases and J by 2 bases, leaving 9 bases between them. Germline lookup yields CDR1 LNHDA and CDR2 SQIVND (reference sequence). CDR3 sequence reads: CASTPLGNQPQHF. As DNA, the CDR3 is TGTGCCAGTACCCCACTCGGCAATCAGCCCCAGCATTTT.

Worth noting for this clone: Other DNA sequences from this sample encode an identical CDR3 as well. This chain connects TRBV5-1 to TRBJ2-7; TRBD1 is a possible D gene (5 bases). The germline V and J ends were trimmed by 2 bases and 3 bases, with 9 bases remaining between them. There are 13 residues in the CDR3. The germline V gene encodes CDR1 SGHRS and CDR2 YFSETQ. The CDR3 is CASSFDRGYEQYF. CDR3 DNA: TGCGCCAGCAGCTTCGACAGAGGCTACGAGCAGTACTTC. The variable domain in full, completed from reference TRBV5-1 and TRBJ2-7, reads KAGVTQTPRYLIKTRGQQVTLSCSPISGHRSVSWYQQTPGQGLQFLFEYFSETQRNKGNFPGRFSGRQFSNSRSEMNVSTLELGDSALYLCASSFDRGYEQYFGPGTRLTVT.

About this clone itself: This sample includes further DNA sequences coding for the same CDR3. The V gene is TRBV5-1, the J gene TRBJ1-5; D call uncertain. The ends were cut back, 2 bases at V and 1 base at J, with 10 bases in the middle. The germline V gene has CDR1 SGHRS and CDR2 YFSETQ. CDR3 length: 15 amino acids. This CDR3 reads CASSLGVGSNQPQHF. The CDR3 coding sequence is TGCGCCAGCAGCTTAGGAGTCGGAAGCAATCAGCCCCAGCATTTT.

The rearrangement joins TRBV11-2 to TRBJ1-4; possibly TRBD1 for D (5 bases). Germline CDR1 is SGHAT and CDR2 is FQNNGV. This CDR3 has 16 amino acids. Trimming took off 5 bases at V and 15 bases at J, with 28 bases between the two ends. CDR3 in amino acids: CASSPGPPTNGFRLFF. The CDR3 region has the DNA TGTGCCAGCAGCCCGGGGCCTCCTACCAATGGGTTTCGGTTGTTTTTT. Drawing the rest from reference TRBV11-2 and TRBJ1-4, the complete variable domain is EAGVAQSPRYKIIEKRQSVAFWCNPISGHATLYWYQQILGQGPKLLIQFQNNGVVDDSQLPKDRFSAERLKGVDSTLKIQPAKLEDSAVYLCASSPGPPTNGFRLFFGSGTQLSVL.

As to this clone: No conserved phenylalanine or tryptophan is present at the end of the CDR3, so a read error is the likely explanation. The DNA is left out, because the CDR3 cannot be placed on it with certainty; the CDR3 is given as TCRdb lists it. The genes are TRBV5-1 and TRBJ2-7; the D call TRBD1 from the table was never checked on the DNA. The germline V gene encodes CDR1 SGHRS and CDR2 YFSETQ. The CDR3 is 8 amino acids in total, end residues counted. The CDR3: CASRDRDS.

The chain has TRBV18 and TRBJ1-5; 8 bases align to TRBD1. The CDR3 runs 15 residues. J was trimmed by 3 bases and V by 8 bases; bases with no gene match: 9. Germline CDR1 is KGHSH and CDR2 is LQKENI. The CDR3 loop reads CASAQGQGNNQPQHF. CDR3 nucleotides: TGTGCCAGCGCCCAAGGACAGGGAAACAATCAGCCCCAGCATTTT.

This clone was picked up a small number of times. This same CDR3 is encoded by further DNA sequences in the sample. For the CDR3, the DNA is TGCGCCAGCAGCTTGGGAGGGGGCACAGATACGCAGTATTTT. Protein: CASSLGGGTDTQYF. The gene calls are TRBV5-1 and TRBJ2-3; D tentatively fits TRBD1 or TRBD2 (5 bases each). With 0 bases removed from V and 1 base from J, the gap between germline ends came to 6 bases. Per germline, CDR1 SGHRS and CDR2 YFSETQ. The CDR3 spans 14 residues.

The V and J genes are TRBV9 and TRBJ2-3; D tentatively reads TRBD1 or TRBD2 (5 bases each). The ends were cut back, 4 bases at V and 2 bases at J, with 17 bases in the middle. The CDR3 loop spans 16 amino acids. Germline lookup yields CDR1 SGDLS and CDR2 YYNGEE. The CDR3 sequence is CASSSLQGVNTDTQYF. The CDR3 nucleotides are TGTGCCAGCAGCTCCCTCCAGGGAGTGAACACAGATACGCAGTATTTT.

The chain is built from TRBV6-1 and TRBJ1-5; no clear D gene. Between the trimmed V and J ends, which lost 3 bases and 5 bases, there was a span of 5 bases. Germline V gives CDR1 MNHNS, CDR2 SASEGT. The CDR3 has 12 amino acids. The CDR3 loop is CASSEPDQPQHF. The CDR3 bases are TGTGCCAGCAGTGAGCCCGATCAGCCCCAGCATTTT.

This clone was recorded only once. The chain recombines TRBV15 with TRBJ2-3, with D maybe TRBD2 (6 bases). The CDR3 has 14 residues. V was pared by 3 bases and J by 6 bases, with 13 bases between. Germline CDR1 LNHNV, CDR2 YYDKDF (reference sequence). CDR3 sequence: CATSRQTGGDTQYF. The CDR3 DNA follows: TGTGCCACCAGCAGGCAAACAGGAGGGGATACGCAGTATTTT.

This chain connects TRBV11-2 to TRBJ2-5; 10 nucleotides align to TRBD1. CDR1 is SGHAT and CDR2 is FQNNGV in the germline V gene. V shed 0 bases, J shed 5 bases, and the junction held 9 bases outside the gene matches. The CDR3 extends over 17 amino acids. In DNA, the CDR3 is TGTGCCAGCAGCTTAGATCGGGGACAGGGGATTCTCGAGACCCAGTACTTC. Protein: CASSLDRGQGILETQYF.

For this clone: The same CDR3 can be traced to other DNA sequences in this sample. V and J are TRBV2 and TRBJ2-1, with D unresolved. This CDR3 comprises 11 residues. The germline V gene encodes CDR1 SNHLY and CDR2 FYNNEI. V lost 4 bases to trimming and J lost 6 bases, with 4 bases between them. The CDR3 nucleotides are TGTGCCAGCAGTGGTAGCAATGAGCAGTTCTTC. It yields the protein CASSGSNEQFF.

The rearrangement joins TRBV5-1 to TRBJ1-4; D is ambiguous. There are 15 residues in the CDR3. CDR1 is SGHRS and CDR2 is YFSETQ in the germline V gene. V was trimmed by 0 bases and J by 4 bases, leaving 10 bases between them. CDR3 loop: CASSLADGSNEKLFF. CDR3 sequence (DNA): TGCGCCAGCAGCTTGGCGGACGGAAGTAATGAAAAACTGTTTTTT.